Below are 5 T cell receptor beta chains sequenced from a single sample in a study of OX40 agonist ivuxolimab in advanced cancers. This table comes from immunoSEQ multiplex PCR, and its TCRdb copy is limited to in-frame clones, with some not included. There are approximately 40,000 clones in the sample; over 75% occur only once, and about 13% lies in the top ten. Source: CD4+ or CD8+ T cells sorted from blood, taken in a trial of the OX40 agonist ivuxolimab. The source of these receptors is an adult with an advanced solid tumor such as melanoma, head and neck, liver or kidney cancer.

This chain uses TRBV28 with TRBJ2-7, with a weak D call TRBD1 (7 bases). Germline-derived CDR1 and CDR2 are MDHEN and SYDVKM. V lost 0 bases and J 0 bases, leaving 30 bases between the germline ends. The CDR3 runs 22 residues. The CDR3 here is CASSLWGTVDPYLVADSYEQYF. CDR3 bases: TGTGCCAGCAGTTTATGGGGGACAGTCGACCCTTATCTGGTAGCGGACTCCTACGAGCAGTACTTC.

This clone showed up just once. For the CDR3, the DNA is TGTGCCAGCAGCTTAATCGCAGGGGGTGCAGATACGCAGTATTTT. As protein: CASSLIAGGADTQYF. This chain links TRBV7-4 with TRBJ2-3, with 7 positions matching TRBD1. The J segment lost 4 bases and the V segment lost 2 bases, leaving 6 bases of the junction unmatched. The CDR3 contains 15 residues. Germline CDR1 and CDR2: SGHVT and SQSDAQ.

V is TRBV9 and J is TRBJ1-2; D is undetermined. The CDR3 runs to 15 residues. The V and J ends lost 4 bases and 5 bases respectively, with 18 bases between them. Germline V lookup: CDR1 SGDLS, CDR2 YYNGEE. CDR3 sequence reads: CASSPLGDPRYGYTF. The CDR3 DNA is TGTGCCAGCAGCCCCCTGGGTGATCCTAGGTATGGCTACACCTTC.

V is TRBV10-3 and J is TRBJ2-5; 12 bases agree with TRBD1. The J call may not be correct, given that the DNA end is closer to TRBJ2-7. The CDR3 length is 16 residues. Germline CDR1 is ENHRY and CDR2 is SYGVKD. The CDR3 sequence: CAISVPGQGATYEQYF. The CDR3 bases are TGTGCCATCAGTGTGCCGGGACAGGGGGCAACCTACGAGCAGTACTTC.

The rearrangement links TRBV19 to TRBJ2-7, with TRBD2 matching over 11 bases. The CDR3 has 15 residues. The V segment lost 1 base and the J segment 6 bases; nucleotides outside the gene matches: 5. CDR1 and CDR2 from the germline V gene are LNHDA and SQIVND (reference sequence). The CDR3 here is CASSIGLAGGGEQYF. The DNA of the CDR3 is TGTGCCAGTAGTATAGGCCTAGCGGGAGGAGGCGAGCAGTACTTC.